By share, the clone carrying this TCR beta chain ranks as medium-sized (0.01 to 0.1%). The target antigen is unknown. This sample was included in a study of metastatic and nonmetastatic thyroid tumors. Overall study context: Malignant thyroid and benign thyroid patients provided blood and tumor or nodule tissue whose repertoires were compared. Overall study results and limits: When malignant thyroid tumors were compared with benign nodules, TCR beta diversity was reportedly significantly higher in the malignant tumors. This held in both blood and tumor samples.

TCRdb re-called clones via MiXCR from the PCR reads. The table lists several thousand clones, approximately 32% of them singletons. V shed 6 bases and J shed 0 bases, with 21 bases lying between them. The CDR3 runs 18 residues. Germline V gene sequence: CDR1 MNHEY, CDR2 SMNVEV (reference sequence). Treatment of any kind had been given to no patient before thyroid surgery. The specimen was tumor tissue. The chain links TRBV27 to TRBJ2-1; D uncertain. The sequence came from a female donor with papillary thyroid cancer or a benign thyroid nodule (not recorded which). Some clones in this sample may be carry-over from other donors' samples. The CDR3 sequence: CASRLLGLTPSSYNEQFF. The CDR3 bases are TGTGCCAGCAGGCTATTGGGGTTGACTCCAAGCTCCTACAATGAGCAGTTCTTC.